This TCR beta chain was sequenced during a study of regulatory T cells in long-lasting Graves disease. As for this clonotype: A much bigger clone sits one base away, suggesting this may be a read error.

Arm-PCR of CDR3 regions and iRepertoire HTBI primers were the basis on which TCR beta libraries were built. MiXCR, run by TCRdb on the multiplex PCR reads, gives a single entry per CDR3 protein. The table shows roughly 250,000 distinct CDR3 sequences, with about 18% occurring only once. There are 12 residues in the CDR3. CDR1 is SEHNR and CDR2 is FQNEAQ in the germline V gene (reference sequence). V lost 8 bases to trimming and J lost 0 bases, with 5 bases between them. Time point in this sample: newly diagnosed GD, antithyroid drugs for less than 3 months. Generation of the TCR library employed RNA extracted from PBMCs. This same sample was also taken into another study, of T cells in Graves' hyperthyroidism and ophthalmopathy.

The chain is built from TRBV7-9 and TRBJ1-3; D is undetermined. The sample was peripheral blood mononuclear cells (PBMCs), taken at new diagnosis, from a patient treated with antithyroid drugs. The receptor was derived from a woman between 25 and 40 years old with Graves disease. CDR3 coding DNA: TGTGCCAGCGGGGACTCTGGAAACACCATATATTTT. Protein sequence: CASGDSGNTIYF.